One sample yielded the 10 T cell receptor beta chains listed below, sequenced in a study of blood T cell repertoires in COVID-19. Clones were read by immunoSEQ multiplex PCR, and TCRdb kept only the in-frame ones, dropping some. The data show about 70,000 clones, with about 82% seen just once and nearly 5% held by the top ten. The specimen was peripheral blood. The receptor source for this set is an elderly woman with active or convalescent COVID-19.

CDR3 DNA sequence: TGCGCCAGCAGTCAAAGTTCACGCCCCCCGCAGGGCGGCACCGGGGAGCTGTTTTTT. This encodes CASSQSSRPPQGGTGELFF. This chain joins TRBV23-1 and TRBJ2-2; weak D call: TRBD1 (5 bases). TRBV23-1 is labeled an ORF, and its function is uncertain. The CDR3 totals 19 residues. V was trimmed by 2 bases and J by 4 bases, leaving 23 bases between them.

The chain is built from TRBV11-3 and TRBJ2-4, with a possible D match to TRBD1 (5 bases). Germline CDR1 is SGHNT and CDR2 is YENEEA. V lost 5 bases to trimming and J lost 1 base, with 15 bases between them. This CDR3 is built from 16 residues. The CDR3 loop is CASSHSQGLAKNIQYF. The CDR3 bases are TGTGCCAGCAGCCATAGTCAGGGTCTCGCCAAAAACATTCAGTACTTC.

This sequence joins TRBV24-1 and TRBJ2-7; TRBD1 matches at 9 bases. This CDR3 region has 15 residues. The trim removed 4 bases at V and 4 bases at J, leaving 7 bases unmatched. Germline CDR1 reads KGHDR; CDR2 reads SFDVKD. The CDR3, as DNA: TGTGCCACCAGTGAATCCGGGACAGGGAGTTACGAGCAGTACTTC. Its translation: CATSESGTGSYEQYF.

The rearrangement joins TRBV18 to TRBJ2-5; tentatively, D is TRBD2 (6 bases). This CDR3 is built from 16 residues. The V end was cut by 2 bases, the J end by 4 bases, with 17 bases between. Germline-derived CDR1 and CDR2 are KGHSH and LQKENI. CDR3 residues: CASSPTSSGGGETQYF. Here the CDR3 DNA reads TGTGCCAGCTCACCAACTTCCTCCGGGGGAGGAGAGACCCAGTACTTC.

The chain carries TRBV6-5 and TRBJ1-1; 7 bases match TRBD1. This CDR3 comprises 14 residues. Trimming at V came to 6 bases and at J to 0 bases, leaving 4 bases not matched to a gene. Germline V gene lookup returns CDR1 MNHEY and CDR2 SVGAGI. CDR3 DNA: TGTGCCAGCAGGCAGGGGGGAATGAACACTGAAGCTTTCTTT. This sequence encodes CASRQGGMNTEAFF.

CDR3 nucleotides: TGTGCCAGCACGAGGAGCAGTACAGGGAACACTGAAGCTTTCTTT. It codes for CASTRSSTGNTEAFF. V gene TRBV28 combines with J gene TRBJ1-1; D is possibly TRBD1 (5 bases). V lost 7 bases to trimming and J lost 1 base, with 16 bases between them. Germline V gene data show CDR1 as MDHEN and CDR2 as SYDVKM. The CDR3 runs to 15 residues. The variable domain in full, with the rest retrieved from reference TRBV28 and TRBJ1-1, is DVKVTQSSRYLVKRTGEKVFLECVQDMDHENMFWYRQDPGLGLRLIYFSYDVKMKEKGDIPEGYSVSREKKERFSLILESASTNQTSMYLCASTRSSTGNTEAFFGQGTRLTVV.

The V and J genes are TRBV4-3 and TRBJ1-3; D uncertain. Germline V gives CDR1 LGHNA, CDR2 YSLEER. The CDR3 has 14 residues. The germline V and J ends were trimmed by 0 bases and 4 bases, with 7 bases remaining between them. CDR3 sequence reads: CASSQEGTGNTIYF. The CDR3 DNA reads as TGCGCCAGCAGCCAAGAGGGCACAGGAAACACCATATATTTT.

This clone was detected only once. One junction end does not reproduce the germline sequence, and a read error may be involved. This chain connects TRBV28 to TRBJ1-2, with D perhaps matching TRBD1 (5 bases). Germline V gene data show CDR1 as MDHEN and CDR2 as SYDVKM. CDR3 length: 13 residues. CDR3 sequence: CASTSPTTGDPFF. Here the CDR3 DNA reads TGTGCCAGCACCTCGCCCACTACAGGAGATCCTTTCTTC.

The gene calls are TRBV3-1 (or the pseudogene TRBV3-2) and TRBJ2-5; 8 nucleotides agree with TRBD1. V shed 2 bases, J shed 5 bases, and the junction held 7 bases outside the gene matches. Looked up from germline, CDR1 is LGHDT and CDR2 is YNNKEL (reference sequence). The CDR3 length is 15 residues. CDR3 residues: CASSQTGTGMETQYF. The CDR3 nucleotides are TGTGCCAGCAGCCAAACCGGGACAGGAATGGAGACCCAGTACTTC.

The gene calls are TRBV9 and TRBJ1-5, with no clear D. CDR1 and CDR2 from the germline V gene are SGDLS and YYNGEE. There are 15 residues in the CDR3. The V gene lost 0 bases and the J gene lost 0 bases, with 7 bases spanning the gap. The CDR3 region is CASSVGGNSNQPQHF. CDR3 DNA: TGTGCCAGCAGCGTAGGCGGTAATAGCAATCAGCCCCAGCATTTT.